The 24 T cell receptor beta chains listed next were all sequenced from one sample in a study of blood T cell repertoires in COVID-19. Here immunoSEQ multiplex PCR was the method, and the copy in TCRdb shows in-frame clones only, minus some. The data contain under 300,000 clones, approximately 90% of them singletons. The specimen was peripheral blood. These receptors were collected from a woman aged 25 to 39 with active or convalescent COVID-19.

The V and J genes are TRBV7-9 and TRBJ1-2; D not resolved. Deletions cut 3 bases from V and 1 base from J, with 18 bases between. Germline lookup yields CDR1 SEHNR and CDR2 FQNEAQ (reference sequence). The CDR3 length is 17 residues. The CDR3 region has the DNA TGTGCCAGCAGCTTCCCTTCCCAAGAGACGGGTAACTATGGCTACACCTTC. Encoded protein: CASSFPSQETGNYGYTF. The variable domain in full, completed from reference TRBV7-9 and TRBJ1-2, reads DTGVSQNPRHKITKRGQNVTFRCDPISEHNRLYWYRQTLGQGPEFLTYFQNEAQLEKSRLLSDRFSAERPKGSFSTLEIQRTEQGDSAMYLCASSFPSQETGNYGYTFGSGTRLTVV.

This clone was seen a single time. The gene calls are TRBV5-5 and TRBJ1-2; 10 positions agree with TRBD1. The germline gives CDR1 SGHKS, CDR2 YYEKEE (reference sequence). Germline trimming cut 6 bases from V and 0 bases from J; bases unmatched to any gene: 8. CDR3 length: 16 residues. Here the CDR3 reads CASTDLDRGPNYGYTF. In nucleotides, the CDR3 is TGTGCCAGCACCGATCTCGACAGGGGGCCTAACTATGGCTACACCTTC.

This clone appeared a single time. The J gene is TRBJ1-1, the V gene TRBV5-5, with TRBD1 matching 9 bases. The J segment lost 6 bases and the V segment lost 2 bases, leaving 8 bases of the junction unmatched. The CDR3 runs to 15 residues. Germline CDR1 reads SGHKS; CDR2 reads YYEKEE (reference sequence). CDR3: CASSLGDRESPEAFF. For the CDR3, the DNA is TGTGCCAGCAGCTTAGGGGACAGGGAATCCCCTGAAGCTTTCTTT.

CDR3 sequence reads: CASSRGPTEAFF. Here the CDR3 DNA reads TGTGCCAGTTCCAGGGGGCCCACTGAAGCTTTCTTT. The chain carries TRBV5-4 and TRBJ1-1; 8 bases map to TRBD1. Trimming cost V 8 bases and J 4 bases; bases outside gene matches: 4. The CDR3 length is 12 residues. Germline CDR1 reads SGHNT; CDR2 reads YYREEE (reference sequence).

The chain is built from TRBV27 and TRBJ2-1; D is ambiguous. The CDR3 is 12 residues long. Per the germline V gene, CDR1 is MNHEY and CDR2 is SMNVEV (reference sequence). V was clipped by 3 bases and J by 6 bases, with 6 bases between them. The DNA for the CDR3 is TGTGCCAGCAGTTTTAGAAGCAATGAGCAGTTCTTC. It yields the protein CASSFRSNEQFF.

For the CDR3, the DNA is TGTGCCAGCACCGACGGTCCGGGACAGAGCTCCTACGAGCAGTACTTC. It is translated as CASTDGPGQSSYEQYF. This sequence joins TRBV5-4 and TRBJ2-7; TRBD1 matches at 7 bases. The CDR3 contains 16 residues. J was trimmed by 0 bases and V by 6 bases; bases with no gene match: 12. In germline, CDR1 is SGHNT, CDR2 YYREEE (reference sequence).

The chain couples TRBV4-3 to TRBJ2-7, with 9 nucleotides matching TRBD1. The germline gives CDR1 LGHNA, CDR2 YSLEER. The CDR3 is 15 residues long. After removal of 0 bases from V and 4 bases from J, the junction contained 4 bases not matched to a gene. The chain's CDR3 is CASSQDKQGAYEQYF. CDR3 sequence (DNA): TGCGCCAGCAGCCAAGATAAACAGGGGGCTTACGAGCAGTACTTC.

The chain is built from TRBV19 and TRBJ1-5; TRBD1 is a possible D gene (6 bases). This CDR3 region has 15 residues. The V gene's germline CDR1 is LNHDA and CDR2 SQIVND (reference sequence). V lost 7 bases to trimming and J lost 1 base, with 14 bases between them. This CDR3 is CASTPGVRSNQPQHF. The DNA for the CDR3 is TGTGCCAGTACCCCAGGGGTTAGAAGCAATCAGCCCCAGCATTTT.

The CDR3 region has the DNA TGTGCCAGTAGTCGTACCGCGGTTGGCGGCTACGAGCAGTACTTC. Its protein product is CASSRTAVGGYEQYF. The genes are TRBV19 and TRBJ2-7; unclear D gene. V was clipped by 5 bases and J by 3 bases, with 17 bases between them. There are 15 residues in the CDR3. Germline V gene data show CDR1 as LNHDA and CDR2 as SQIVND (reference sequence).

The chain joins TRBV6-2 or TRBV6-3 to TRBJ2-7, with D possibly being TRBD1 (6 bases). This CDR3 is built from 15 residues. V shed 0 bases and J shed 6 bases, with 15 bases lying between them. Per the germline V gene, CDR1 is MNHEY and CDR2 is SVGEGT. The DNA for the CDR3 is TGTGCCAGCAGTTACTCGGGCAGGGGATTCGCCGAGCAGTACTTC. Translating it yields CASSYSGRGFAEQYF.

This rearrangement joins TRBV30 to TRBJ2-1; the D gene is possibly TRBD2 (6 bases). Per germline, CDR1 GTSNPN and CDR2 SVGIG (reference sequence). V shed 3 bases and J shed 0 bases, with 9 bases lying between them. The CDR3 is 14 residues long. CDR3 coding DNA: TGTGCCTGGAGCGGGGGAAGCTCCTACAATGAGCAGTTCTTC. Its translation is CAWSGGSSYNEQFF.

V usage is TRBV18 and J usage is TRBJ1-1; D gene ambiguous. V dropped 6 bases and J dropped 3 bases, with 11 bases sitting between them. CDR1 is KGHSH, CDR2 LQKENI, per germline. The CDR3 totals 13 residues. CDR3 DNA sequence: TGTGCCAGCTCCCTTTACCGGGACACTGAAGCTTTCTTT. Amino acid sequence: CASSLYRDTEAFF.

This chain links TRBV19 with TRBJ1-5; tentative D call: TRBD1 (6 bases). The CDR3 contains 17 residues. Germline V gene sequence: CDR1 LNHDA, CDR2 SQIVND (reference sequence). V was shortened by 9 bases and J by 1 base, with 22 bases between the two germline ends. The CDR3 spells CASGGQTYDFSNQPQHF. As DNA, the CDR3 is TGTGCCAGCGGCGGACAGACTTACGATTTCAGCAATCAGCCCCAGCATTTT.

The chain is built from TRBV19 and TRBJ1-5, with TRBD1 identical over 7 bases. The germline V gene encodes CDR1 LNHDA and CDR2 SQIVND (reference sequence). V dropped 3 bases and J dropped 6; count of bases not matched to a gene: 11. The CDR3 extends over 16 amino acids. The CDR3 coding sequence is TGTGCCAGTAGTATCATCCCGGGACAGAGGGCTCAGCCCCAGCATTTT. Translation: CASSIIPGQRAQPQHF. The full variable domain, its missing parts supplied by reference TRBV19 and TRBJ1-5, is DGGITQSPKYLFRKEGQNVTLSCEQNLNHDAMYWYRQDPGQGLRLIYYSQIVNDFQKGDIAEGYSVSREKKESFPLTVTSAQKNPTAFYLCASSIIPGQRAQPQHFGDGTRLSIL.

V gene TRBV10-3 combines with J gene TRBJ2-1; D gene ambiguous. Germline V CDR1 and CDR2: ENHRY, SYGVKD. Trimming pared 3 bases from V and 7 bases from J, leaving 13 bases between. The CDR3 runs to 14 residues. The CDR3 DNA is TGTGCCATCAGTGAAGGTAGCCGGCAGAATGAGCAGTTCTTC. Translated: CAISEGSRQNEQFF.

The chain links TRBV5-8 to TRBJ1-6; TRBD1 aligns across 8 bases. CDR3 length: 15 residues. Germline loops: CDR1 SGHTS, CDR2 YDEGEE. The V and J ends lost 4 bases and 9 bases, in that order; junction bases with no gene match: 9. CDR3 sequence reads: CASSRQGTSISPLHF. The CDR3 DNA follows: TGTGCCAGCAGCAGACAGGGGACGAGTATTTCACCCCTCCACTTT.

This chain links TRBV3-1 (or the pseudogene TRBV3-2) with TRBJ1-2, with TRBD1 matching over 10 bases. The CDR3 extends over 17 amino acids. J gave up 4 bases and V 4 bases, and 12 bases lay outside the gene matches. Germline V lookup: CDR1 LGHDT, CDR2 YNNKEL (reference sequence). The CDR3 region has the DNA TGTGCCAGCAGCCCCGACAGGGGGCGGCTAAGATTCTATGGCTACACCTTC. Translated: CASSPDRGRLRFYGYTF.

The chain combines TRBV10-3 with TRBJ2-3, with TRBD2 matching 7 bases. V gave up 3 bases and J gave up 2 bases; unmatched junction bases: 11. CDR1 is ENHRY, CDR2 SYGVKD, per germline. The CDR3 covers 17 residues. This CDR3 is CAISDYPGSGATDTQYF. The DNA for the CDR3 is TGTGCCATCAGTGACTACCCTGGAAGCGGGGCCACAGATACGCAGTATTTT.

V gene TRBV19 combines with J gene TRBJ1-4; possibly TRBD1 for D (5 bases). Germline V gene sequence: CDR1 LNHDA, CDR2 SQIVND (reference sequence). The CDR3 is 14 residues long. Between the trimmed V and J ends, which lost 5 bases and 8 bases, there was a span of 15 bases. Here the CDR3 reads CASSPRSGIEKLFF. Written as DNA, the CDR3 is TGTGCCAGTAGTCCCAGGTCAGGGATAGAAAAACTGTTTTTT.

Here the CDR3 reads CASGYRDGGYTF. The CDR3 DNA reads as TGTGCCAGCGGATACAGGGATGGTGGCTACACCTTC. The V call is TRBV7-9, the J call TRBJ1-2, with TRBD1 as a possible D gene (6 bases). CDR3 length equals 12 residues. Trimming removed 8 bases from V and 7 bases from J, with 14 bases in between. In germline, CDR1 is SEHNR, CDR2 FQNEAQ (reference sequence).

The chain employs TRBV27 and TRBJ2-1, with D possibly matching TRBD2 (6 bases). V was shortened by 7 bases and J by 2 bases, with 18 bases between the two germline ends. CDR3 length: 16 amino acids. Per germline, CDR1 MNHEY and CDR2 SMNVEV (reference sequence). CDR3 DNA: TGTGCCAGCACAAAGTTAGCGGTGGACCCCTACAATGAGCAGTTCTTC. Residues: CASTKLAVDPYNEQFF.

The chain joins TRBV9 to TRBJ2-5; TRBD2 matches at 11 bases. The junction had 8 bases not matched to a gene; V was cut back by 0 bases and J by 7 bases. Germline V lookup: CDR1 SGDLS, CDR2 YYNGEE. CDR3 length: 16 residues. CDR3 sequence (DNA): TGTGCCAGCAGCGTAGGGGTAGCGGGGGGGACCGCGACCCAGTACTTC. Its translation is CASSVGVAGGTATQYF.

The V gene is TRBV7-8, the J gene TRBJ1-5; no firm D call. Trimming removed 2 bases from V and 4 bases from J, with 9 bases in between. The CDR3 runs to 14 residues. Germline V gene sequence: CDR1 SGHVS, CDR2 FQNEAQ. The CDR3 coding sequence is TGTGCCAGCAGCTTAATTCAGGTTAATCAGCCCCAGCATTTT. It is translated as CASSLIQVNQPQHF.

This chain links TRBV25-1 with TRBJ1-3, with 9 bases matching TRBD1. V trimming: 8 bases; J trimming: 4 bases; junction bases outside the gene matches: 9. Germline CDR1 and CDR2: MGHDK and SYGVNS. The CDR3 has 15 amino acids. The CDR3 DNA is TGTGCCAGCGGCTTGGGGACAGGGCCCGGAAACACCATATATTTT. It is translated as CASGLGTGPGNTIYF.